The 23 T cell receptor beta chains reported below all come from one sample, sequenced in a study of cytomegalovirus exposure and HLA in healthy donors. Both 60 Vbeta primers and 13 Jbeta primers went into the PCR. TCRdb keeps only in-frame clones here, not all; method: immunoSEQ multiplex PCR. The table shows around 100,000 clones, with 65% to 75% occurring only once. Sequenced: PBMCs. All receptors derive from a man under 40 in good health and CMV-seropositive.

Sample share makes this clone medium-sized. The same CDR3 arises from other DNA sequences in this sample as well. The chain's CDR3 is CASSLGRGYGYTF. The DNA of the CDR3 is TGTGCCAGCAGTCTCGGGCGGGGCTATGGCTACACCTTC. The J gene is TRBJ1-2, the V gene TRBV28; D is unclear. Germline loops: CDR1 MDHEN, CDR2 SYDVKM. Trimming took 5 bases from V and 4 from J, leaving 11 bases between them. This CDR3 is 13 amino acids long.

The chain joins TRBV6-1 to TRBJ2-7, with D unclear. Germline lookup yields CDR1 MNHNS and CDR2 SASEGT. V lost 2 bases to trimming and J lost 6 bases, with 11 bases between them. This CDR3 has 13 residues. The CDR3 nucleotides are TGTGCCAGCAGTGAAATCCGGGTTAGCGAGCAGTACTTC. It translates to CASSEIRVSEQYF.

This clone was detected ten times or more. This chain connects TRBV5-1 to TRBJ2-3; tentative D call: TRBD2 (6 bases). This CDR3 has 14 residues. V lost 6 bases, J lost 0 bases, and 11 bases lay in between. CDR1 SGHRS and CDR2 YFSETQ come from the germline V gene. This CDR3 is CASTAGTSTDTQYF. In DNA form, the CDR3 reads TGCGCCAGCACAGCGGGCACTAGCACAGATACGCAGTATTTT.

This rearrangement joins TRBV28 to TRBJ2-1, with D perhaps matching TRBD1 (6 bases). The germline gives CDR1 MDHEN, CDR2 SYDVKM. The length of the CDR3 is 13 residues. V was pared by 2 bases and J by 9 bases, with 11 bases between. The CDR3 here is CASSLQGTGEQFF. The CDR3 nucleotides read TGTGCCAGCAGTTTACAGGGGACGGGTGAGCAGTTCTTC.

This chain joins TRBV9 and TRBJ2-1; 9 bases match TRBD2. V was pared by 3 bases and J by 0 bases, with 10 bases of the junction left unmatched. The CDR3 consists of 18 residues. Germline CDR1 is SGDLS and CDR2 is YYNGEE. As DNA, the CDR3 is TGTGCCAGCAGCGCAGGGACTAGCAGGGAGTCCTCCTACAATGAGCAGTTCTTC. This gives the protein CASSAGTSRESSYNEQFF.

The chain has TRBV2 and TRBJ1-5, with D hard to call. The CDR3 is made up of 14 amino acids. CDR1 is SNHLY, CDR2 FYNNEI, per germline. Trimming took off 7 bases at V and 5 bases at J, with 15 bases between the two ends. The CDR3 DNA reads as TGTGCCAGCACCCAATCACCTCAGGATCAGCCCCAGCATTTT. This sequence encodes CASTQSPQDQPQHF.

This clone was observed at least ten times. The CDR3 protein is CASSIGRANNQPQHF. CDR3 DNA: TGTGCCAGTAGTATTGGCAGGGCAAATAATCAGCCCCAGCATTTT. The V gene is TRBV19, the J gene TRBJ1-5, with D perhaps TRBD1 (5 bases). The germline V and J ends were trimmed by 3 bases and 4 bases, with 13 bases remaining between them. The CDR3 runs 15 residues. Germline V gives CDR1 LNHDA, CDR2 SQIVND (reference sequence).

The chain is built from TRBV5-1 and TRBJ1-2; perhaps TRBD1 as D (5 bases). CDR1 and CDR2 from the germline V gene are SGHRS and YFSETQ. Deletions cut 0 bases from V and 6 bases from J, with 12 bases between. The CDR3 runs to 14 residues. CDR3 DNA: TGCGCCAGCAGCTTGGCCGGCAGGGAAGATGGCTACACCTTC. Translation gives CASSLAGREDGYTF.

The rearrangement links TRBV29-1 to TRBJ2-7; 7 bases match TRBD1. This CDR3 is 16 amino acids long. Germline V gives CDR1 SQVTM, CDR2 ANQGSEA. The J segment lost 7 bases and the V segment lost 7 bases, leaving 22 bases of the junction unmatched. The CDR3: CSASLLRQGGMREQYF. Written as DNA, the CDR3 is TGCAGCGCATCCCTCCTCAGACAGGGTGGGATGAGGGAGCAGTACTTC.

This sequence joins TRBV7-2 and TRBJ2-7, with a weak D call TRBD1 (5 bases). Looked up from germline, CDR1 is SGHTA and CDR2 is FQGNSA. The V gene lost 1 base and the J gene lost 2 bases, with 12 bases spanning the gap. The CDR3 contains 15 residues. The CDR3 region is CASSLGVGVTYEQYF. The CDR3 bases are TGTGCCAGCAGCTTAGGAGTAGGGGTGACCTACGAGCAGTACTTC.

This clone has just a few counts. At one of its ends the junction is not consistent with the germline gene, which may arise from a read error. This chain uses TRBV5-4 with TRBJ1-2; 7 bases are a match to TRBD1. Looked up from germline, CDR1 is SGHNT and CDR2 is YYREEE (reference sequence). CDR3 length: 13 amino acids. The CDR3 loop reads CASSYGTAYGYPF. The CDR3 DNA follows: TGTGCCAGCAGCTATGGGACAGCCTATGGCTACCCCTTC. Full variable domain (missing parts from reference TRBV5-4 and TRBJ1-2): ETGVTQSPTHLIKTRGQQVTLRCSSQSGHNTVSWYQQALGQGPQFIFQYYREEENGRGNFPPRFSGLQFPNYSSELNVNALELDDSALYLCASSYGTAYGYPFGSGTRLTVV.

This rearrangement joins TRBV6-5 to TRBJ2-7, with 7 nucleotides matching TRBD1. After removal of 6 bases from V and 5 bases from J, the junction contained 13 bases not matched to a gene. In germline, CDR1 is MNHEY, CDR2 SVGAGI. The CDR3 length is 15 residues. CDR3 in amino acids: CASRTQGKREDEQYF. The CDR3 DNA reads as TGTGCCAGCAGAACACAGGGGAAAAGGGAAGACGAGCAGTACTTC.

This sequence joins TRBV28 and TRBJ1-1, with D maybe TRBD1 (6 bases). The CDR3 runs 13 residues. Per the germline V gene, CDR1 is MDHEN and CDR2 is SYDVKM. The V and J ends lost 6 bases and 5 bases respectively, with 13 bases between them. The CDR3 protein is CASRSLQGTEAFF. The DNA of the CDR3 is TGTGCCAGCAGGTCCTTACAGGGTACTGAAGCTTTCTTT. The full variable domain, with the rest looked up from reference TRBV28 and TRBJ1-1, is DVKVTQSSRYLVKRTGEKVFLECVQDMDHENMFWYRQDPGLGLRLIYFSYDVKMKEKGDIPEGYSVSREKKERFSLILESASTNQTSMYLCASRSLQGTEAFFGQGTRLTVV.

The rearrangement links TRBV6-5 to TRBJ2-4; D is undetermined. CDR3 size: 11 residues. The V end was cut by 6 bases, the J end by 5 bases, with 5 bases between. Germline lookup yields CDR1 MNHEY and CDR2 SVGAGI. The CDR3 reads CASRAENIQYF. The DNA for the CDR3 is TGTGCCAGCAGGGCGGAAAACATTCAGTACTTC.

The chain links TRBV5-1 to TRBJ1-6; TRBD1 matches 9 bases. Germline CDR1 and CDR2: SGHRS and YFSETQ. V gave up 4 bases and J gave up 10 bases; unmatched junction bases: 9. This CDR3 region has 15 residues. CDR3 amino acids: CASSARTGEESPLHF. DNA of the CDR3: TGCGCCAGCAGCGCCCGGACAGGGGAGGAATCACCCCTCCACTTT. Using reference TRBV5-1 and TRBJ1-6 for the parts outside the CDR3, the full variable domain is KAGVTQTPRYLIKTRGQQVTLSCSPISGHRSVSWYQQTPGQGLQFLFEYFSETQRNKGNFPGRFSGRQFSNSRSEMNVSTLELGDSALYLCASSARTGEESPLHFGNGTRLTVT.

The chain recombines TRBV6-5 with TRBJ2-1; no definite D call. The V gene lost 6 bases and the J gene lost 5 bases, with 5 bases spanning the gap. The length of the CDR3 is 11 residues. Germline CDR1 MNHEY, CDR2 SVGAGI. CDR3 protein: CASRSNNEQFF. The CDR3 DNA sequence: TGTGCCAGCAGATCAAACAATGAGCAGTTCTTC.

The chain employs TRBV7-6 and TRBJ1-5; perhaps TRBD1 as D (6 bases). Germline V CDR1 and CDR2: SGHVS, FNYEAQ. CDR3 length: 17 residues. V lost 5 bases to trimming and J lost 0 bases, with 17 bases between them. For the CDR3, the DNA is TGTGCCAGCAGCCCCTTGGGGGCGGCGTATAGCAATCAGCCCCAGCATTTT. Amino acid sequence: CASSPLGAAYSNQPQHF.

The V and J genes are TRBV5-1 and TRBJ1-6; 8 nucleotides match TRBD1. The CDR3 contains 15 residues. CDR1 is SGHRS, CDR2 YFSETQ, per germline. V was pared by 6 bases and J by 10 bases, with 12 bases of the junction left unmatched. CDR3 bases: TGCGCCAGCACCCGACAGGGGCAGGGAGAGTCACCCCTCCACTTT. Protein: CASTRQGQGESPLHF.

This chain joins TRBV18 and TRBJ1-1, with 7 bases lining up with TRBD1. Trimming removed 8 bases from V and 2 bases from J; junction bases left unmatched: 8. CDR3 length: 14 residues. Germline CDR1 and CDR2: KGHSH and LQKENI. The CDR3 coding sequence is TGTGCCAGCGGCCCACAGGGGATTAACACTGAAGCTTTCTTT. Translation gives CASGPQGINTEAFF.

The chain combines TRBV6-5 with TRBJ1-1; D gene ambiguous. The germline V and J ends were trimmed by 6 bases and 2 bases, with 10 bases remaining between them. This CDR3 is built from 13 residues. Germline loops: CDR1 MNHEY, CDR2 SVGAGI. The CDR3 protein is CASSGSTNTEAFF. CDR3 nucleotide sequence: TGTGCCAGCAGCGGGTCTACAAACACTGAAGCTTTCTTT.

V is TRBV7-2 and J is TRBJ2-7; D possibly corresponds to TRBD1 (6 bases). Trimming removed 6 bases from V and 4 bases from J, with 22 bases in between. CDR1 is SGHTA and CDR2 is FQGNSA in the germline V gene. The CDR3 spans 16 residues. This CDR3 reads CASRGSSTGRSYEQYF. DNA for the CDR3: TGTGCCAGCAGAGGGTCCTCGACAGGAAGGTCATACGAGCAGTACTTC.

The count of this clone is one. This chain links TRBV11-3 with TRBJ2-5, with TRBD1 matching over 8 bases. This CDR3 is 13 amino acids long. Germline values: CDR1 SGHNT, CDR2 YENEEA. V lost 5 bases, J lost 7 bases, and 6 bases stayed unmatched. The CDR3 loop is CASSLTGAATQYF. CDR3 in DNA: TGTGCCAGCAGCCTGACAGGGGCGGCGACCCAGTACTTC.

V gene TRBV6-1 combines with J gene TRBJ1-1; D not resolved. Germline V CDR1 and CDR2: MNHNS, SASEGT. This CDR3 is 13 amino acids long. V shed 3 bases and J shed 0 bases, with 5 bases lying between them. DNA of the CDR3: TGTGCCAGCAGTGATTATGTGAACACTGAAGCTTTCTTT. Protein sequence: CASSDYVNTEAFF.